This T cell receptor beta chain was recovered during a study of response to subunit inactivated influenza vaccine. Study-wide findings and caveats: New T cells are recruited in small numbers by each seasonal influenza vaccination, according to the authors' suggestion.

TCRdb re-analysed the RT-PCR reads in MiXCR, keeping a single row per CDR3 protein. The repertoire holds roughly 570,000 distinct CDR3 sequences, with around 13% as singletons. CDR3 length: 18 amino acids. The J segment lost 1 base and the V segment lost 0 bases, leaving 9 bases of the junction unmatched. Germline CDR1 reads DFQATT; CDR2 reads SNEGSKA (reference sequence). Points on this clonotype: Its antigen remains unidentified.

The genes are TRBV20-1 and TRBJ2-3; the match to TRBD2 covers 11 bases. The receptor was derived from a man aged 45 to 65 who received an inactivated influenza vaccine. Specimen: PBMCs from blood, collected 40 to 50 days after vaccination. CDR3 nucleotide sequence: TGCAGTGCTAGAGACCAACGACTAGCGGGGAGGGGCACAGATACGCAGTATTTT. Its protein product is CSARDQRLAGRGTDTQYF.